This T cell receptor beta chain stems from a study of blood T cell repertoires in COVID-19. Study information: Donors in the United States, Italy and Spain gave samples during acute or convalescent COVID-19.

Here immunoSEQ multiplex PCR was the method, and the copy in TCRdb shows in-frame clones only, minus some. This table has roughly 140,000 clones, approximately 85% appearing once. This CDR3 region has 13 residues. Germline loops: CDR1 ENHRY, CDR2 SYGVKD. A word on this clone: One end of the junction does not line up with germline, which may come from a read error.

Sequenced input: peripheral blood. The sequence was collected from a man between 65 and 85 years old with acute or convalescent COVID-19. The chain combines TRBV10-3 with TRBJ1-2; the match to TRBD1 covers 8 bases. The CDR3 sequence: CAVSPDRVYGYTF. The DNA of the CDR3 is TGTGCCGTCAGTCCGGACAGGGTATATGGCTACACCTTC.